The source of this T cell receptor beta chain is a study of blood T cell repertoires in COVID-19. As originally analysed: For nucleated cells, counts were estimated from reference gene primer amplification. TCRdb keeps only in-frame clones here, not all; method: immunoSEQ multiplex PCR. V and J calls and clone size follow that table, whereas D and trimming were derived from the DNA. Among 390,000 or so clones, about 86% were seen once, and the ten largest hold roughly 9.4%. This clone showed up just once. Germline CDR1 and CDR2: MDHEN and SYDVKM. This CDR3 contains 15 residues. V shed 4 bases and J 3 bases; nucleotides not matched to a gene: 8. Researchers sorted participants into cohorts using their self-reported clinical history. Two negative PCRs, clearance, or symptom resolution had been documented for recovered Cohort 3 donors.

The source material was PBMCs or T cells enriched from blood (not recorded which). The J gene is TRBJ2-7, the V gene TRBV28, with TRBD1 matching 8 bases. This TCR came from a woman in her 50s who had recovered from COVID-19. The CDR3 DNA sequence: TGTGCCAGCAGTTCCCCCCGGACAGGGCACTACGAGCAGTACTTC. It codes for CASSSPRTGHYEQYF.